The 8 T cell receptor beta chains presented below share a single source sample, sequenced in a study of cytomegalovirus exposure and HLA in healthy donors. In the PCR, 60 Vbeta and 13 Jbeta primers were used. Measured with immunoSEQ multiplex PCR; TCRdb has only the in-frame clones, and not every one. Among some 150,000 clones, around 79% were seen once, and the ten largest hold 2% to 2.5%. The sequenced material came from PBMCs. All receptors derive from a man aged 40-50 years in good health and CMV-seronegative.

The chain joins TRBV4-3 to TRBJ2-7; D call uncertain. Trimming left V 0 bases short and J 3 bases short, with 12 bases between. The germline V gene encodes CDR1 LGHNA and CDR2 YSLEER. The CDR3 totals 15 residues. The CDR3 is CASSQEQGRHYEQYF. The DNA of the CDR3 is TGCGCCAGCAGCCAAGAACAAGGCAGGCACTACGAGCAGTACTTC.

The chain carries TRBV14 and TRBJ1-1; D is unclear. Trimming took 1 base from V and 4 from J, leaving 7 bases between them. Per germline, CDR1 SGHDN and CDR2 FVKESK. The CDR3 spans 13 residues. The CDR3 region is CASSQAGGTEAFF. CDR3 sequence (DNA): TGTGCCAGCAGCCAAGCAGGAGGCACTGAAGCTTTCTTT.

The chain joins TRBV5-6 to TRBJ2-7; 7 bases agree with TRBD1. Germline CDR1 SGHDT, CDR2 YYEEEE. V trimming: 5 bases; J trimming: 1 base; junction bases outside the gene matches: 6. This CDR3 contains 14 residues. CDR3 DNA: TGTGCCAGCAGTGAGTGGGACAGTTCCTACGAGCAGTACTTC. It translates to CASSEWDSSYEQYF.

The chain combines TRBV4-1 with TRBJ2-3; unclear D gene. Germline CDR1 is MGHRA and CDR2 is YSYEKL. The CDR3 is 14 residues long. The V gene lost 1 base and the J gene lost 4 bases, with 9 bases spanning the gap. The CDR3 DNA sequence: TGCGCCAGCAGCCAAGTTTTGGGCTCAGATACGCAGTATTTT. Protein sequence: CASSQVLGSDTQYF.

The rearrangement joins TRBV7-6 to TRBJ2-7; possibly TRBD2 for D (7 bases). V lost 1 base, J lost 3 bases, and 10 bases lay in between. The CDR3 totals 14 residues. CDR1 and CDR2 from the germline V gene are SGHVS and FNYEAQ. The CDR3 bases are TGTGCCAGCAGCTTAGAGGGGGGGAACTACGAGCAGTACTTC. Translated, it gives CASSLEGGNYEQYF.

The V gene is TRBV5-5, the J gene TRBJ2-5; a possible D gene is TRBD1 (5 bases). In germline, CDR1 is SGHKS, CDR2 YYEKEE (reference sequence). CDR3 length: 15 amino acids. V gave up 1 base and J gave up 4 bases, with 14 bases separating them. The CDR3 loop is CASSLNAGKAETQYF. Here the CDR3 DNA reads TGTGCCAGCAGCTTGAACGCAGGGAAAGCAGAGACCCAGTACTTC.

The rearrangement links TRBV11-2 to TRBJ2-7; the D is unclear. The J call could be wrong; TRBJ2-5 is a better fit for the DNA end. CDR1 and CDR2 (germline): SGHAT, FQNNGV. The CDR3 covers 15 residues. Here the CDR3 DNA reads TGTGCCAGCAGCCCAATCCACGGAGCGATAGAGACCCAGTACTTC. Translated, it gives CASSPIHGAIETQYF.

The genes are TRBV19 and TRBJ2-1, with 7 bases aligning to TRBD2. The CDR3 has 14 amino acids. The trim removed 4 bases at V and 8 bases at J, leaving 8 bases unmatched. From germline, CDR1 is LNHDA and CDR2 SQIVND (reference sequence). In DNA, the CDR3 is TGTGCCAGTAGTACGTGGGAGGGCCCCTATGAGCAGTTCTTC. Protein sequence: CASSTWEGPYEQFF.